This TCR beta chain is from a study of blood T cells in healthy people across ages (dated by TCRdb to the mid-2010s). Some background on the complete study: In model experiments, template switching captured about one uniquely barcoded TCR beta cDNA molecule for every two T cells. To track age-related changes in TCR beta repertoire diversity, the study relied on deep sequencing normalized with unique cDNA molecular identifiers. The donors were divided into four age groups: young (average around 15 years), middle-aged (almost 40), aged (under 70) and long-lived (82). To avoid experimental bias, donors of different ages were randomly spread across the sequencing lanes. For two donors (one aged 18 to 29 and one aged 80 or older), the study analyzed two additional independent replicas of 1 million unique cDNA reads from the same blood draw. Study-wide conclusions, independent of this receptor: There was a strong correlation between observed TCR beta diversity and the percentage of naive T cells measured by flow cytometry. Donor CMV infection status was unknown, potentially confounding age-related changes in expanded clonotypes. Observed TCR beta diversity per million T cells fell roughly linearly with age, and a significant reduction was already apparent by age about 43. Estimates of total diversity based on one million sequenced T cells were considered lower bounds and underestimates. Conclusive comparison of naive and antigen-experienced compartments was prevented by the profiling of bulk unsorted PBMCs. Compared with the aged group, the long-lived group had more naive CD4+ T cells, fewer expanded clones and increased TCR diversity, suggesting age selection.

Library creation used 5' RACE. The listed sequencing device is Illumina HiSeq 2500. A second PCR of about 6 to 11 cycles was run with a J-beta primer mix and a sample-barcoded 5' primer. Each TCR beta cDNA molecule received a unique molecular identifier from a template-switch 5' adaptor carrying 12 random nucleotides. At least 2.5 million CDR3-containing paired-end reads were obtained from each sample. All of the RNA was converted into first-strand cDNA using the Mint cDNA synthesis kit, with a TRBC-specific oligonucleotide serving as the primer. Following uracil-DNA glycosylase treatment, a first 18-cycle PCR with universal primers M1SS and BC2_uni_R was performed on all cDNA. The paper's data handling went like this. Each sample was normalized by randomly selecting 1 million high-quality reads, each carrying a distinct molecular identifier. Instead of being binned into consensus sequences, reads that shared molecular identifiers were thrown out. CDR3 identification, clonotype clustering and error correction used MiTCR with a Q25 quality threshold and the strictest error-elimination algorithm. A nonparametric unseen species model with Euler transformation was used to estimate a lower bound on total TCR beta diversity. TCRdb reworked the public reads: Q25 trimming with fastp, MiXCR clone assembly, productive beta chains retained. Rows with one shared CDR3 protein collapse into an entry with the most common genes and DNA. These V and J calls rely on TCRdb rather than the paper's analysis. In all, the sample holds some 700,000 distinct CDR3 sequences, and 22% of those were seen once. The top ten constitute 20% to 25% of the sample.

This clonotype was counted ten times or more. What antigen it recognizes has not been identified. There are no base qualities to consult, and no much larger clone falls within one base. The CDR3 runs 15 amino acids, cysteine and phenylalanine included. The sequence is cut down to CDR3 DNA, 45 bases in frame from base 1. The V end gives up 2 bases and the J end 4 bases, leaving 3 bases in the junction not matched to a gene. Donors were around 37 systemically healthy Caucasian individuals from Russia aged about 6 to 100 years. About 10 milliliters of peripheral blood were collected from each donor into EDTA-treated Vacutainer tubes. Ficoll-Paque density-gradient centrifugation was used to isolate PBMCs, with at least 7 million per sample. Total RNA was extracted from PBMCs with Trizol reagent, with at least 5 micrograms obtained per sample. The percentages of naive CD45RAhigh/CD27high T cells were determined by flow cytometry on a PBMC aliquot from every donor.

The V and J genes are TRBV12-3 or TRBV12-4 and TRBJ2-1; the junction holds 9 bases that match TRBD2. The TCR sequence derives from a man in his 70s in good health. The sequenced sample was blood. The CDR3 reads CASSLIAGDYNEQFF. The DNA reads as follows: TGTGCCAGCAGTTTAATAGCGGGGGATTACAATGAGCAGTTCTTC.